The 7 T cell receptor beta chains reported below all come from one sample, sequenced in a study of technical replicates of blood from a handful of donors. The method was immunoSEQ multiplex PCR; TCRdb's version includes in-frame clones alone and lacks a portion of them. The sample contains tens of thousands of clones, 94% of which appear only once. Sequencing was done on a sample of T cells isolated from PBMCs. These receptors were taken from a human donor in good health.

The chain is built from TRBV28 and TRBJ2-3; TRBD2 aligns across 7 bases. Germline assignment: CDR1 MDHEN and CDR2 SYDVKM. V shed 5 bases and J 2 bases; nucleotides not matched to a gene: 10. CDR3 length equals 16 residues. CDR3 protein: CASSPPTSWDTDTQYF. DNA for the CDR3: TGTGCCAGCAGTCCACCGACTAGCTGGGACACAGATACGCAGTATTTT.

This clone was seen a few times. CDR3 sequence: CSAKRGWEAFF. The CDR3 DNA reads TGCAGTGCTAAAAGGGGGTGGGAAGCTTTCTTT. This chain links TRBV20-1 with TRBJ1-1, with D tentatively TRBD1 (6 bases). The CDR3 has 11 residues. Germline V CDR1 and CDR2: DFQATT, SNEGSKA (reference sequence). With 4 bases removed from V and 8 bases from J, the gap between germline ends came to 11 bases.

This chain connects TRBV5-1 to TRBJ2-3; TRBD1 aligns across 11 bases. With 3 bases clipped from V and 1 base from J, the junction kept 1 base outside the gene matches. The CDR3 totals 15 residues. Looked up from germline, CDR1 is SGHRS and CDR2 is YFSETQ. The CDR3 protein is CASSSGQGGTDTQYF. DNA of the CDR3: TGCGCCAGCAGCTCGGGACAGGGGGGCACAGATACGCAGTATTTT.

The chain is built from TRBV28 and TRBJ2-1; 9 bases align to TRBD2. In germline, CDR1 is MDHEN, CDR2 SYDVKM. The trim removed 4 bases at V and 0 bases at J, leaving 10 bases unmatched. This CDR3 is built from 18 residues. Here the CDR3 reads CASSSPLLAGSSYNEQFF. CDR3 in DNA: TGTGCCAGCAGTTCCCCCCTACTAGCGGGTAGCTCCTACAATGAGCAGTTCTTC.

This chain links TRBV18 with TRBJ1-2; D might be TRBD1 (5 bases). Germline lookup yields CDR1 KGHSH and CDR2 LQKENI. Trimming removed 2 bases from V and 8 bases from J, with 9 bases in between. This CDR3 region has 12 residues. CDR3 nucleotides: TGTGCCAGCTCACCAAGGGAGGGGGGCTACACCTTC. This gives the protein CASSPREGGYTF.

The chain is built from TRBV6-5 and TRBJ1-5, with 10 bases identical to TRBD1. Germline V gene sequence: CDR1 MNHEY, CDR2 SVGAGI. Unmatched junction bases numbered 5, after V lost 2 bases and J lost 7 bases. The CDR3 is 15 amino acids. DNA of the CDR3: TGTGCCAGCAGTTACCGTAGGACAGGGGGACAGCCCCAGCATTTT. Its translation is CASSYRRTGGQPQHF.

This chain uses TRBV6-5 with TRBJ2-5; D is perhaps TRBD1 (5 bases). The length of the CDR3 is 14 residues. Germline loops: CDR1 MNHEY, CDR2 SVGAGI. Trimming left V 0 bases short and J 1 base short, with 6 bases between. The CDR3 loop reads CASSYSGPQETQYF. For the CDR3, the DNA is TGTGCCAGCAGTTACTCGGGGCCCCAAGAGACCCAGTACTTC.